This paragraph reports one T cell receptor beta chain. As yet, its antigen is unknown. Trimming shortened V by 2 bases and J by 4 bases, and 10 bases separated the two germline ends. From germline, CDR1 is MGHDK and CDR2 SYGVNS. The CDR3 is 14 amino acids. A sample-barcoded 5' primer and a J-beta primer mix were used in a second PCR of about 6 to 11 cycles. The template-switch adaptor, which had 12 random nucleotides, put a tag on each cDNA molecule. In TCRdb, the 5' RACE reads were re-called with MiXCR into one record per CDR3 protein. Altogether 800,000 or so distinct CDR3 sequences are present, 25% being singletons, with the ten largest covering under 4%. The data originate from a study of blood T cells in healthy people across ages. Whole-study findings and limits: Fewer expanded clones and more diversity marked long-lived versus aged donors.

These data also featured in a second study, about T cells of mothers and their children.

The sequenced material came from blood. The V and J genes are TRBV25-1 and TRBJ2-3; D not resolved. This clonotype was sampled from a boy between 10 and 17 years old in good health. CDR3 bases: TGTGCCAGCAGTGAAAGGGATGGCCCAGATACGCAGTATTTT. Amino acids: CASSERDGPDTQYF.